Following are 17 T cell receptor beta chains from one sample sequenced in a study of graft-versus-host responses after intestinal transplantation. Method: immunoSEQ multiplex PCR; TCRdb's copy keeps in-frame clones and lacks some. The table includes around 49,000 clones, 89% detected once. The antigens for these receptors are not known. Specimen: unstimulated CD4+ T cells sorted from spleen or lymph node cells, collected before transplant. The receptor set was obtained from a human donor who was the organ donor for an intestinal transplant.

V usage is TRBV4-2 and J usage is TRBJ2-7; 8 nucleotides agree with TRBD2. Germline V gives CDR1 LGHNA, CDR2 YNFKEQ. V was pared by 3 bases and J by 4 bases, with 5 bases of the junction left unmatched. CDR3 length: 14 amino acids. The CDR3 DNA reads TGTGCCAGCAGCCACCCCGGGACTAGATACGAGCAGTACTTC. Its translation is CASSHPGTRYEQYF.

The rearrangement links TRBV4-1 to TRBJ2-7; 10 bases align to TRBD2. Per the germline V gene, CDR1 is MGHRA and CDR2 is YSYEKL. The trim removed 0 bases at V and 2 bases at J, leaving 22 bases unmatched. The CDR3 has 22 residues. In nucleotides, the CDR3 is TGCGCCAGCAGCCAAGAAAAAAACCCTACCCCCCACCTAGCGGGAGACACCTACGAGCAGTACTTC. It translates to CASSQEKNPTPHLAGDTYEQYF.

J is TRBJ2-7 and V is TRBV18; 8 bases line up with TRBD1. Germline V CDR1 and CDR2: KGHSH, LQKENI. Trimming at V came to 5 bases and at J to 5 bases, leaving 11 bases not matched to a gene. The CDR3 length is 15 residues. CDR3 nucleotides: TGTGCCAGCTCAAGGATAGGACAGGGTAGAAACGAGCAGTACTTC. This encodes CASSRIGQGRNEQYF.

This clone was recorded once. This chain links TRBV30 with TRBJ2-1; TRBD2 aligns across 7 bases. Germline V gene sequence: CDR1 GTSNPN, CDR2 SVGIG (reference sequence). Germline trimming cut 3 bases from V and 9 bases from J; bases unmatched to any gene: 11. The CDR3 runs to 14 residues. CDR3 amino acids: CAWSGTNSLGEQFF. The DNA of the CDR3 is TGTGCCTGGAGCGGGACTAACTCACTCGGTGAGCAGTTCTTC. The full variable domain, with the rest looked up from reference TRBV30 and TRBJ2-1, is SQTIHQWPATLVQPVGSPLSLECTVEGTSNPNLYWYRQAAGRGLQLLFYSVGIGQISSEVPQNLSASRPQDRQFILSSKKLLLSDSGFYLCAWSGTNSLGEQFFGPGTRLTVL.

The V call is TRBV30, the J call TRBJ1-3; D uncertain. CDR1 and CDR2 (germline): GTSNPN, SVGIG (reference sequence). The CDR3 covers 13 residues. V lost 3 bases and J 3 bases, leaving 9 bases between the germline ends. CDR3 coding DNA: TGTGCCTGGAGGGCAGGAAATGGAAACACCATATATTTT. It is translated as CAWRAGNGNTIYF.

Here the CDR3 reads CASSSRTGAIGGYTF. The CDR3 nucleotides are TGTGCCAGCAGCTCAAGGACAGGGGCGATTGGTGGCTACACCTTC. The J gene is TRBJ1-2, the V gene TRBV7-2; TRBD1 matches 9 bases. Germline V gene lookup returns CDR1 SGHTA and CDR2 FQGNSA. V shed 4 bases, J shed 7 bases, and the junction held 10 bases outside the gene matches. This CDR3 comprises 15 residues.

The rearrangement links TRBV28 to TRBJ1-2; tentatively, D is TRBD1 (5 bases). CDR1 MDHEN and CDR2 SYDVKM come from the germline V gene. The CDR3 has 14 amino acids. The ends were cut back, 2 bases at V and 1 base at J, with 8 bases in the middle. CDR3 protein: CASSLGGGNYGYTF. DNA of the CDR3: TGTGCCAGCAGTTTAGGGGGGGGTAACTATGGCTACACCTTC.

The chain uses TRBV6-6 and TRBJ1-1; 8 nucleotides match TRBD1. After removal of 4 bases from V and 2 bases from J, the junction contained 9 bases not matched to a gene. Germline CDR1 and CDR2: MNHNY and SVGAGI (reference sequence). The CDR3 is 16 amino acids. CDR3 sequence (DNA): TGTGCCAGCAGTTTTGTTGCAGGGGGCGCAAACACTGAAGCTTTCTTT. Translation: CASSFVAGGANTEAFF.

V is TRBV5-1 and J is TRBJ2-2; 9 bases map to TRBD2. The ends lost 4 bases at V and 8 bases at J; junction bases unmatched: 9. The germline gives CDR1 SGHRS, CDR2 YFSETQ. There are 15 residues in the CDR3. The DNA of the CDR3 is TGCGCCAGCAGCCTGCGGGAGGGCCCCTCAGGGGAGCTGTTTTTT. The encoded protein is CASSLREGPSGELFF.

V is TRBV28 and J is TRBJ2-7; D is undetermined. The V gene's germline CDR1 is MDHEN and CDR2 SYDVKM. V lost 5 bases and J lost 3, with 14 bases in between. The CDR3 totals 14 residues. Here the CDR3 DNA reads TGTGCCAGCAGTGGGCCCATTACAGTCTACGAGCAGTACTTC. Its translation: CASSGPITVYEQYF.

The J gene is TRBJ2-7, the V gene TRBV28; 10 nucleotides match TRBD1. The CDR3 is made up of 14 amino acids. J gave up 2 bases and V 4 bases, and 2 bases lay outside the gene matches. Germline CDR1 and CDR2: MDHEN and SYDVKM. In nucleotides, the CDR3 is TGTGCCAGCAGTTCGACAGGGGGCGCCTACGAGCAGTACTTC. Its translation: CASSSTGGAYEQYF.

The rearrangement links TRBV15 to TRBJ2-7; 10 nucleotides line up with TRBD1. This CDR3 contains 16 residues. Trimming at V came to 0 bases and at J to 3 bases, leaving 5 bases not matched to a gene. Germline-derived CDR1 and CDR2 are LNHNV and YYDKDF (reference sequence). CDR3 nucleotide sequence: TGTGCCACCAGCAGAGACCTCGGGACAGGGGACTACGAGCAGTACTTC. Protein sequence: CATSRDLGTGDYEQYF.

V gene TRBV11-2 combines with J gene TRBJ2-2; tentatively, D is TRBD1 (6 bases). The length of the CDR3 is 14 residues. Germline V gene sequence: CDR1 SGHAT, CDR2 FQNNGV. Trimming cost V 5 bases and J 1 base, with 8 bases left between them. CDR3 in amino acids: CASSRGGNTGELFF. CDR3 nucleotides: TGTGCCAGCAGCCGAGGGGGGAACACCGGGGAGCTGTTTTTT.

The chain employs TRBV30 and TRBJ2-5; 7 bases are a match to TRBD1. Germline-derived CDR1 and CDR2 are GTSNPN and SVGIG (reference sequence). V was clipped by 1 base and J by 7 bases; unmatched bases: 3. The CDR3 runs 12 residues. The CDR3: CAWSGQGGTQYF. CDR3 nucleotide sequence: TGTGCCTGGAGTGGACAGGGCGGGACCCAGTACTTC.

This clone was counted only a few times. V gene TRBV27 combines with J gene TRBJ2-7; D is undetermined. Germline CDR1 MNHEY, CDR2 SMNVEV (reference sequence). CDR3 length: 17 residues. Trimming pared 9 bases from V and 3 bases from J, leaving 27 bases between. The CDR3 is CASRTTWQASVGYEQYF. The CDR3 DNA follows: TGTGCCAGTAGAACGACCTGGCAGGCATCCGTGGGCTACGAGCAGTACTTC.

In DNA form, the CDR3 reads TGTGCCAGCAGTTTATGGGGGACTAGAAGCACAGATACGCAGTATTTT. It specifies CASSLWGTRSTDTQYF. This chain uses TRBV28 with TRBJ2-3; 8 nucleotides align to TRBD2. Trimming removed 0 bases from V and 0 bases from J; junction bases left unmatched: 2. The CDR3 is 16 residues long. Germline assignment: CDR1 MDHEN and CDR2 SYDVKM. Complete variable domain (other parts from reference TRBV28 and TRBJ2-3): DVKVTQSSRYLVKRTGEKVFLECVQDMDHENMFWYRQDPGLGLRLIYFSYDVKMKEKGDIPEGYSVSREKKERFSLILESASTNQTSMYLCASSLWGTRSTDTQYFGPGTRLTVL.

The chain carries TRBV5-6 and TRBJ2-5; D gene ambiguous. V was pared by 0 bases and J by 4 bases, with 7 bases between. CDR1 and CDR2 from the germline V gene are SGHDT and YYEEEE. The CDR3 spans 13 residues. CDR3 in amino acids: CASSLVPGETQYF. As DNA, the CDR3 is TGTGCCAGCAGCTTGGTCCCAGGAGAGACCCAGTACTTC.